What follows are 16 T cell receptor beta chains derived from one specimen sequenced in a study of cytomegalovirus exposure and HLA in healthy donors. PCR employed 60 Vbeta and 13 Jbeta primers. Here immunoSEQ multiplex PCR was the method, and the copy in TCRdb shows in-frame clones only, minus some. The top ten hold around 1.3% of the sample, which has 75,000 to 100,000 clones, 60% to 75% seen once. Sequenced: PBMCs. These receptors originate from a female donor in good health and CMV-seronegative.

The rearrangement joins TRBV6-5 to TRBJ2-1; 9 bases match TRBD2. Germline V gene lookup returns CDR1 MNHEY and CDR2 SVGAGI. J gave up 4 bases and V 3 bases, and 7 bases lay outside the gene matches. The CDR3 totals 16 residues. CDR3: CASSYWGGGAYNEQFF. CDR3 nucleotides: TGTGCCAGCAGTTATTGGGGCGGGGGGGCATACAATGAGCAGTTCTTC.

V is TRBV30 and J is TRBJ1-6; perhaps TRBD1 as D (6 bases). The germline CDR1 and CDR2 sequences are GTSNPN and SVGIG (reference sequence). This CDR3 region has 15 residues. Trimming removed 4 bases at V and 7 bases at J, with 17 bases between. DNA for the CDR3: TGTGCCTGGAAAGCCCACGAGGGGGGGAATTCACCCCTCCACTTT. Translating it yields CAWKAHEGGNSPLHF.

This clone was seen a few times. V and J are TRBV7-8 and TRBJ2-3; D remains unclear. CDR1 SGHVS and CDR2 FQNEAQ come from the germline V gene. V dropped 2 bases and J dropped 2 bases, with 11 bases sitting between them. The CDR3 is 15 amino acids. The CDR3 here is CASSLLARITDTQYF. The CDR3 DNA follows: TGTGCCAGCAGCTTACTGGCTAGAATCACAGATACGCAGTATTTT. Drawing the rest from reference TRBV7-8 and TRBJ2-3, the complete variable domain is GAGVSQSPRYKVAKRGQDVALRCDPISGHVSLFWYQQALGQGPEFLTYFQNEAQLDKSGLPSDRFFAERPEGSVSTLKIQRTQQEDSAVYLCASSLLARITDTQYFGPGTRLTVL.

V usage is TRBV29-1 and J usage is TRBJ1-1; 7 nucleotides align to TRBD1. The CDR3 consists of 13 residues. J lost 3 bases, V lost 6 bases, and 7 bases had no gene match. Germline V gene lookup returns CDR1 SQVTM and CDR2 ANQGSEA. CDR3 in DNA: TGCAGCGTGGCAGGGGGAGCGGACACTGAAGCTTTCTTT. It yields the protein CSVAGGADTEAFF.

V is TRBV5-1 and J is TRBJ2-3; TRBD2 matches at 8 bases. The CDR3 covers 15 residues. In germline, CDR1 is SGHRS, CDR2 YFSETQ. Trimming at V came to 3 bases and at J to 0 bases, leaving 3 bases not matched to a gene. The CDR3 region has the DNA TGCGCCAGCAGCTATAGCGGGGCGAGCACAGATACGCAGTATTTT. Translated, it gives CASSYSGASTDTQYF.

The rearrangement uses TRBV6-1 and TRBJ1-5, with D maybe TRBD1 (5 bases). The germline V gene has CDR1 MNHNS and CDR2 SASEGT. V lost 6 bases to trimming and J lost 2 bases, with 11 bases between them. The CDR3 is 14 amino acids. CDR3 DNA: TGTGCCAGCAGCCCCGGGGGTGGCAATCAGCCCCAGCATTTT. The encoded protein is CASSPGGGNQPQHF.

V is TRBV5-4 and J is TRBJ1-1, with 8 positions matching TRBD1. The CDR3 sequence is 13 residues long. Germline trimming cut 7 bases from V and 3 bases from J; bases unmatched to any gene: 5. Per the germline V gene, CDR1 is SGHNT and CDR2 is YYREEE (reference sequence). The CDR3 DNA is TGTGCCAGCGGCACAGGGGGTGACACTGAAGCTTTCTTT. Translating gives CASGTGGDTEAFF.

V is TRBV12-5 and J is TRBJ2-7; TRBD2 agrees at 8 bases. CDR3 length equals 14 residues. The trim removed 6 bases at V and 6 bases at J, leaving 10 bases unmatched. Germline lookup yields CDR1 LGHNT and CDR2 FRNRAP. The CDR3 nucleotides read TGTGCTAGTGGATCCAACAGCGGGGGCCTCGAGCAGTACTTC. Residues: CASGSNSGGLEQYF.

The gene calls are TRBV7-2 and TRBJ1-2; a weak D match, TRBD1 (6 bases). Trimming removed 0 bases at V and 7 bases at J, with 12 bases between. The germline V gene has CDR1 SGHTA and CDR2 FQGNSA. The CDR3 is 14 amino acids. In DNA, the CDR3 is TGTGCCAGCAGCTTAGCATTTACAGGGATTGGCTACACCTTC. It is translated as CASSLAFTGIGYTF.

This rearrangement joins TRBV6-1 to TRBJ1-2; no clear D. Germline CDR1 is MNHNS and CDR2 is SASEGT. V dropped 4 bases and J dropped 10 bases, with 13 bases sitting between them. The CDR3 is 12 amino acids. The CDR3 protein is CASSALGPPYTF. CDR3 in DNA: TGTGCCAGCAGTGCTCTAGGCCCTCCCTACACCTTC.

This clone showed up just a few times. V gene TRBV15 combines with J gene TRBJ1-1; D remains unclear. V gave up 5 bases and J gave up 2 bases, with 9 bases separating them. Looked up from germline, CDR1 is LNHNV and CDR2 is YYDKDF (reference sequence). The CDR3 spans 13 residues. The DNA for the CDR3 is TGTGCCACCAGCCAAGACACTAACACTGAAGCTTTCTTT. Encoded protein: CATSQDTNTEAFF.

The CDR3 DNA follows: TGTGCCAGCAGTTTCACCGGGAGCTCCTACGAGCAGTACTTC. Its translation: CASSFTGSSYEQYF. The chain is built from TRBV28 and TRBJ2-7; the D gene is possibly TRBD2 (6 bases). This CDR3 has 14 residues. V gave up 3 bases and J gave up 0 bases, with 9 bases separating them. Germline-derived CDR1 and CDR2 are MDHEN and SYDVKM.

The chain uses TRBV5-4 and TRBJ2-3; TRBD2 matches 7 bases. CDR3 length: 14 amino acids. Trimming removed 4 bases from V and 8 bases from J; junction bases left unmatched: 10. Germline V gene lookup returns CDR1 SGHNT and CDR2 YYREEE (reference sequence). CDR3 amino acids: CASSASGGRATQYF. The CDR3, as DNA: TGTGCCAGCAGCGCTAGCGGAGGGCGGGCTACGCAGTATTTT.

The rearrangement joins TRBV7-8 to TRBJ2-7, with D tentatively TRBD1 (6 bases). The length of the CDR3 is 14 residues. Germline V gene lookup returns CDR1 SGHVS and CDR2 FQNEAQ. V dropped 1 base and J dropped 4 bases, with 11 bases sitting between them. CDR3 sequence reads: CASSLGRQVYEQYF. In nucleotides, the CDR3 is TGTGCCAGCAGCTTAGGCCGACAGGTGTACGAGCAGTACTTC. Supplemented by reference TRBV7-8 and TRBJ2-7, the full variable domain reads GAGVSQSPRYKVAKRGQDVALRCDPISGHVSLFWYQQALGQGPEFLTYFQNEAQLDKSGLPSDRFFAERPEGSVSTLKIQRTQQEDSAVYLCASSLGRQVYEQYFGPGTRLTVT.

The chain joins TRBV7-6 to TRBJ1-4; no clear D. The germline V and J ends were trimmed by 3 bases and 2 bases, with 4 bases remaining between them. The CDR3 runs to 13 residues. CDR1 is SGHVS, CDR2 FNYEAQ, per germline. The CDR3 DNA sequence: TGTGCCAGCAGCTTGGGCACTAATGAAAAACTGTTTTTT. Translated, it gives CASSLGTNEKLFF.

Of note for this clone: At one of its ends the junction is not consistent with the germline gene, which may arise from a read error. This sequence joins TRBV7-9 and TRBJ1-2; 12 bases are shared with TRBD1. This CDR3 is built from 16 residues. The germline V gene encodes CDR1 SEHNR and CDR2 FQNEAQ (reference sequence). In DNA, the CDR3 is TGTTCCAGCAGCTTAGGAGGGACAGGGGGCGGCTATGGCTACACCTTC. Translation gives CSSSLGGTGGGYGYTF.